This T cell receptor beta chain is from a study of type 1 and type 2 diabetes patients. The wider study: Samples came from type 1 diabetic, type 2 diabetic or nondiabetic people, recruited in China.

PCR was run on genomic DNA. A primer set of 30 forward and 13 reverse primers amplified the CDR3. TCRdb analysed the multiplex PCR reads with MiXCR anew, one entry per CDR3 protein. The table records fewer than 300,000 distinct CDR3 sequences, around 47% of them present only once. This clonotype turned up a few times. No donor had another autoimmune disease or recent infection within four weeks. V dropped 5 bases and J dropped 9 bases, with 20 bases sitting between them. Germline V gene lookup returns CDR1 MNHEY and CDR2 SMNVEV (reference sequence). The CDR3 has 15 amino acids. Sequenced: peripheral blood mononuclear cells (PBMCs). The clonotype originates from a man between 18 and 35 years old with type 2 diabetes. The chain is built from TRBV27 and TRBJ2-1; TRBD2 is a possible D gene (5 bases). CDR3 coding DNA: TGTGCCAGCAGTACCCGACGGGAAGGTGTTGGTGAGCAGTTCTTC. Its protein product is CASSTRREGVGEQFF.